These T cell receptor beta chains were read from a single sample in a study of T-cell reconstitution after alpha-beta-depleted transplantation in children. MiXCR, run by TCRdb on the PCR reads, gives a single entry per CDR3 protein. The sample records roughly 500,000 distinct CDR3 sequences, around 13% being singletons. Sequences were derived from PBMCs from the stem cell graft donor, sampled from the stem cell graft. Receptors were obtained from a human donor who donated a stem cell graft to a child with combined immunodeficiency. Each CDR3 is given with its conserved first and last residue. Each record gives: J gene, D gene, clone size, CDR3 length, V gene, CDR3 DNA, CDR3 protein. D genes are given only for firm matches. For some rows the clone size is stated as once, few or many, or as a class when expanded; others skip it.

j_call: TRBJ1-1
d_call: NA
clone_size: NA
cdr3_length: 13
v_call: TRBV7-9
cdr3_nt: TGTGCCAGCAGCTTAGCGCGGGCAGAGGAAGCTTTCTTT
cdr3_aa: CASSLARAEEAFF

j_call: TRBJ1-2
d_call: TRBD1
clone_size: NA
cdr3_length: 15
v_call: TRBV10-3
cdr3_nt: TGTGCCATCAGTGTCAACGGACAGGACCTCTATGGCTACACCTTC
cdr3_aa: CAISVNGQDLYGYTF

j_call: TRBJ1-5
d_call: NA
clone_size: NA
cdr3_length: 14
v_call: TRBV10-3
cdr3_nt: TGTGCCACCCGGACGGATTATAGCAATCAGCCCCAGCATTTT
cdr3_aa: CATRTDYSNQPQHF

j_call: TRBJ2-1
d_call: NA
clone_size: NA
cdr3_length: 13
v_call: TRBV5-5
cdr3_nt: TGTGCCAGCAGCCCCCGACCTATCCCAGAGCAGTTCTTC
cdr3_aa: CASSPRPIPEQFF

j_call: TRBJ2-7
d_call: TRBD1
clone_size: many
cdr3_length: 16
v_call: TRBV12-3/TRBV12-4
cdr3_nt: TGTGCCAGCAGTTTCCAGACAGGGCGGAGCTCCTACGAGCAGTACTTC
cdr3_aa: CASSFQTGRSSYEQYF

j_call: TRBJ2-5
d_call: NA
clone_size: many
cdr3_length: 13
v_call: TRBV9
cdr3_nt: TGTGCCAGCAGCGAGCCGGGAAAAGAGACCCAGTACTTC
cdr3_aa: CASSEPGKETQYF

j_call: TRBJ1-4
d_call: NA
clone_size: few
cdr3_length: 13
v_call: TRBV12-3/TRBV12-4
cdr3_nt: TGTGCCAGCAGCCCAACCCTTAATGAAAAACTGTTTTTT
cdr3_aa: CASSPTLNEKLFF

j_call: TRBJ1-2
d_call: TRBD1
clone_size: NA
cdr3_length: 14
v_call: TRBV2
cdr3_nt: TGTGCCAGCAGTGATGGGGACAGGGGCTATGGCTACACCTTC
cdr3_aa: CASSDGDRGYGYTF

j_call: TRBJ2-7
d_call: TRBD2
clone_size: few
cdr3_length: 13
v_call: TRBV15
cdr3_nt: TGTGCCACCAGGCAGCGGGGGGACTACGAGCAGTACTTC
cdr3_aa: CATRQRGDYEQYF

j_call: TRBJ2-1
d_call: NA
clone_size: NA
cdr3_length: 15
v_call: TRBV9
cdr3_nt: TGTGCCAGCAGCGCTTCCGGGACTGACTACAATGAGCAGTTCTTC
cdr3_aa: CASSASGTDYNEQFF

j_call: TRBJ2-1
d_call: TRBD1
clone_size: few
cdr3_length: 16
v_call: TRBV20-1
cdr3_nt: TGCAGTGCTAGAGCCCCGGGGGACAGGGTTTACAATGAGCAGTTCTTC
cdr3_aa: CSARAPGDRVYNEQFF

j_call: TRBJ2-7
d_call: NA
clone_size: NA
cdr3_length: 15
v_call: TRBV7-2
cdr3_nt: TGTGCCAGCAGCTTATACAGCCCCGGTACCTACGAGCAGTACTTC
cdr3_aa: CASSLYSPGTYEQYF

j_call: TRBJ2-2
d_call: TRBD2
clone_size: many
cdr3_length: 18
v_call: TRBV9
cdr3_nt: TGTGCCAGCAGCCAGGGGACTAGCGGGAGACAATTGTCCGGGGAGCTGTTTTTT
cdr3_aa: CASSQGTSGRQLSGELFF

j_call: TRBJ1-3
d_call: TRBD1
clone_size: NA
cdr3_length: 15
v_call: TRBV28
cdr3_nt: TGTGCCAGCAGTCGTAGACAGGGCTCTGGAAACACCATATATTTT
cdr3_aa: CASSRRQGSGNTIYF

j_call: TRBJ2-1
d_call: TRBD2
clone_size: few
cdr3_length: 15
v_call: TRBV2
cdr3_nt: TGTGCCAGCAGCGGACTAGCGGGGAACTACAATGAGCAGTTCTTC
cdr3_aa: CASSGLAGNYNEQFF

j_call: TRBJ2-2
d_call: TRBD1
clone_size: NA
cdr3_length: 13
v_call: TRBV29-1
cdr3_nt: TGCAGCGGGGGACAGGGGGCCTCCGGGGAGCTGTTTTTT
cdr3_aa: CSGGQGASGELFF

j_call: TRBJ2-7
d_call: NA
clone_size: many
cdr3_length: 13
v_call: TRBV29-1
cdr3_nt: TGCAGCGTTGTCGGATTCGCCTCCTACGAGCAGTACTTC
cdr3_aa: CSVVGFASYEQYF

j_call: TRBJ2-2
d_call: NA
clone_size: few
cdr3_length: 15
v_call: TRBV11-3
cdr3_nt: TGTGCCAGCAGCTTTATAACTACCCTCACCGGGGAGCTGTTTTTT
cdr3_aa: CASSFITTLTGELFF

j_call: TRBJ2-7
d_call: TRBD1
clone_size: NA
cdr3_length: 15
v_call: TRBV5-1
cdr3_nt: TGCGCCAGCAGCTTGTTGGGACAGGGGGCGGGCGAGCAGTACTTC
cdr3_aa: CASSLLGQGAGEQYF

j_call: TRBJ1-1
d_call: NA
clone_size: NA
cdr3_length: 13
v_call: TRBV29-1
cdr3_nt: TGCAGCGTTGACGGGGATTTCGACACTGAAGCTTTCTTT
cdr3_aa: CSVDGDFDTEAFF